What follows describes a single T cell receptor (beta chain). Its antigen is currently unknown. This specimen comes from a study of cytomegalovirus exposure and HLA in healthy donors. Findings of the study overall: In a later analysis, donors in an Asian-associated ancestry cluster reportedly had fewer N-insertions in productive TCRs than the cohort mean.

Trimming took 4 bases from V and 2 from J, leaving 15 bases between them. The CDR3 consists of 16 residues. Germline V gene data show CDR1 as SGHRS and CDR2 as YFSETQ. In the PCR, 60 Vbeta and 13 Jbeta primers were used. Repertoires were generated with immunoSEQ multiplex PCR, while TCRdb's copy carries only in-frame clones and drops some. The sample includes 90,000 to 120,000 clones, less than 85% of them seen just once. This chain connects TRBV5-1 to TRBJ2-2, with TRBD1 as a possible D gene (6 bases). The sample comprised PBMCs. The sequence came from a man aged 18 to 30 in good health and CMV-seronegative. This CDR3 reads CASSMDQGYNTGELFF. CDR3 sequence (DNA): TGCGCCAGCAGCATGGACCAGGGGTATAACACCGGGGAGCTGTTTTTT.